This T cell receptor (beta chain) was identified in a study of OX40 agonist ivuxolimab in advanced cancers. Looking at the study overall: Partial response was recorded in three patients: one hepatocellular carcinoma and two cutaneous melanoma cases. Overall study findings and caveats: Antigen specificity of clonally expanded peripheral T cells was not established. Near-lowest levels of clonal expansion characterized partial responders at 0.1-3.0 mg/kg.

The CDR3 runs 16 residues. After removal of 5 bases from V and 8 bases from J, the junction contained 13 bases not matched to a gene. CDR1 and CDR2 (germline): SGHVS, FNYEAQ. Remarks on this clone: The antigen is not known.

The repertoire was sequenced with immunoSEQ multiplex PCR; TCRdb's copy has only in-frame clones and lacks some. The data show 65,000 to 100,000 clones, roughly 94% seen once. The timepoints at which blood was sampled were baseline, cycle 4 day 1, and cycle 7 day 1. This chain joins TRBV7-6 and TRBJ2-1; 9 nucleotides match TRBD2. This sequence originates from an adult with an advanced solid tumor such as melanoma, head and neck, liver or kidney cancer. Specimen: CD4+ or CD8+ T cells sorted from blood, collected in a trial of the OX40 agonist ivuxolimab. The CDR3 reads CASSPPFEVAGDEQFF. The DNA for the CDR3 is TGTGCCAGCAGCCCCCCGTTTGAGGTAGCGGGAGATGAGCAGTTCTTC.